Given below is one T cell receptor beta chain in context. This clonotype was observed many times. This clone's antigen is unknown. No qualities accompany the bases; no much larger clone lies one base away. V loses 4 bases of germline sequence and J loses 5 bases, and the interval between the two ends is 15 bases. Reading from cysteine to phenylalanine, the CDR3 counts 14 amino acids. The kept DNA is CDR3 alone, 42 bases in frame from the first base. Reading the germline V gene gives CDR1 SGHDT and CDR2 YYEEEE. The sample originates from a study of regulatory T cells in long-lasting Graves disease (dated by TCRdb to about 2021). Turning to the overall study: Newly diagnosed Graves' disease patients had taken antithyroid drugs for less than 3 months. Peripheral blood TCR sequencing and RNA sequencing compared persistent Graves' disease patients with newly diagnosed Graves' disease patients. The study was conducted in China and was registered as a clinical trial. A total of approximately 35 samples underwent TCR sequencing: about 13 from persistent and roughly 20 from newly diagnosed Graves' disease patients.

Library construction relied on multiplex PCR. The data were produced on an Illumina HiSeq 4000. TCR beta libraries were built with iRepertoire HTBI primers and Arm-PCR amplification of CDR3 regions. Before sequencing, the PCR products went through gel purification. As for how the authors treated the data: Gene usage analysis of CDR3 amino acid clonotypes used the approximately 62 TRBV and about 13 TRBJ segments found across samples. COPE and FqMerger were used to merge the filtered high-quality paired reads into contigs. BLAST was used to align contigs to the IMGT TRBV, TRBD and TRBJ reference genes, and CDR3 was defined following IMGT. Any clonotype with a frequency above 0.1% was classified as a highly expanded clone. Repertoire diversity was measured by Shannon entropy, and V-J evenness by the Gini coefficient. A clonotype found in more than one individual was treated as public. The raw public reads went through TCRdb reprocessing: fastp at Q25, MiXCR clone calling, in-frame beta chains kept. A single entry per CDR3 protein holds the most common genes and DNA from its merged rows. The V and J calls reflect TCRdb's pipeline rather than the authors' work. The sample table holds 300,000 to 400,000 distinct CDR3 sequences, of which 16% were seen once. About 27% of the sample is taken by the ten largest.

The time point label here, explained by the study, means: newly diagnosed GD, antithyroid drugs for less than 3 months. For both TCR sequencing and RNA sequencing, RNA was extracted from PBMCs in TRIzol. The diagnosis of Graves' disease was made according to American Thyroid Association guidelines. Patients were recruited from an endocrinology department in Xi'an, China. Each patient gave approximately 10 milliliters of peripheral blood, collected in an EDTA anticoagulant tube. Ficoll Paque Plus density gradient separation was used to isolate PBMCs, and no additional T cell sorting was done. An Agilent 2100 Bioanalyzer and agarose gel were used to check RNA quality, and a NanoDrop 2000 was used to measure RNA concentration. The paper as a whole reports these results and caveats: The authors noted that the small sample size was a limitation that may lower accuracy. More public clonotypes were shared among persistent patients (under 3,000) than among newly diagnosed patients (966). Sequencing and analysis were limited to the TCR beta chain. Compared with newly diagnosed patients, patients with persistent Graves' disease had lower TCR Shannon entropy and fewer highly expanded clones, which suggests clonal expansion. TRBV28, TRBJ1-2 and TRBJ2-5 were preferentially used in persistent disease, while TRBV20-1 and TRBJ2-1 were favored in newly diagnosed disease. The study examined only peripheral blood because the primary lesion, thyroid tissue, could not be accessed.

This sample was also put to use in a study of T cells in Graves' hyperthyroidism and ophthalmopathy. Per that second paper: Graves' hyperthyroidism was defined as stable when no progression to ophthalmopathy occurred over 18 months of follow-up. Hyperthyroidism patients were newly diagnosed, with disease duration under 2 months, and aged 18 to 65 years. Exclusion was applied to patients with uncontrolled infections, other autoimmune diseases, pregnancy or lactation. Diagnoses relied on clinical symptoms, serum thyroxine and TRAb, thyroid ultrasound and orbital computed tomography. The TCR CDR3 was subjected to a first round of RT-PCR using the HTBI primer set and the Qiagen OneStep RT-PCR kit. Most expanded thyroid clonotypes (frequency above 0.001) were also detected in blood, a finding suggesting that blood repertoires may reflect thyroid immune responses. Ophthalmopathy was separated from stable hyperthyroidism by a 13 V-J signature model, with approximately 90% sensitivity and approximately 81% specificity obtained in cross-validation and 80%/75% obtained in testing. In validation, the model predicted progression to ophthalmopathy a median of approximately 6.6 months before onset, with about 71% sensitivity and about 72% specificity. To identify TCR V-J signatures that set the groups apart, the researchers used a discovery cohort of more than 95 patients, made up of 40 to 45 with Graves' ophthalmopathy and approximately 57 with stable Graves' hyperthyroidism. Whether ophthalmopathy could be predicted prospectively was tested in an independent validation cohort made up of 18 to 20 hyperthyroidism patients plus 17 patients who later progressed to ophthalmopathy. The roughly 100 discovery patients were divided at random into training and test sets in a 7:3 ratio. The study also compared thyroid tissue and blood T-cell repertoires from 5 to 7 Graves' hyperthyroidism patients. Once sampling was done, hyperthyroidism patients were given methimazole at a starting dose of 30 mg daily, whereas ophthalmopathy patients were given high-dose intravenous methylprednisolone. The libraries were constructed in a second round of multiplex PCR and then size-selected and purified. The libraries were sequenced on an Illumina HiSeq2000 using paired-end 100 bp reads. Raw data were processed with SOAPnuke, discarding reads with adapters, uncalled bases, mean Phred below 15, or no exact constant-primer or identifier match. High-quality paired reads were merged using COPE v1.2.5, and each unique nucleotide sequence was defined as a clonotype. MiTCR v1.1 was used to align clonotypes to the IMGT TRBV, TRBD and TRBJ reference segments. The analysis was restricted to V-J combinations with a frequency above 0.0001, which together covered around 99% of the repertoires. The TCS score was defined as the ratio of F50 (clonal expansion) to E x V (chaos), calculated using BLOSUM62-based TCRdist between CDR3 peptides within each V-J. Welch's t-statistics and random forest reduced 514 V-J features to about 13, which were used in a naive Bayes classifier (R e1071). Sample size was not statistically predetermined, and blinding of investigators to group allocation was not performed. TCR Vbeta CDR3 sequencing of some 140 peripheral blood samples (under 45 ophthalmopathy, some 75 hyperthyroidism and roughly 17 progressor patients) is reported in the paper.

The TCR comes from a man aged 40-55 years with Graves disease. Donor details come from another sample of the same person, matched by shared clones. This receptor chain uses TRBV5-6 and TRBJ1-1; TRBD1 is possibly the D segment (5 matching bases). Sample: peripheral blood mononuclear cells (PBMCs), taken at new diagnosis, from a patient treated with antithyroid drugs. CDR3 reads: CASSEDTRGTEAFF. The sequenced DNA is TGTGCCAGCAGCGAGGACACCCGGGGGACTGAAGCTTTCTTT. Full variable domain (CDR3 extended with the reference TRBV5-6 and TRBJ1-1 proteins): DAGVTQSPTHLIKTRGQQVTLRCSPKSGHDTVSWYQQALGQGPQFIFQYYEEEERQRGNFPDRFSGHQFPNYSSELNVNALLLGDSALYLCASSEDTRGTEAFFGQGTRLTVV.